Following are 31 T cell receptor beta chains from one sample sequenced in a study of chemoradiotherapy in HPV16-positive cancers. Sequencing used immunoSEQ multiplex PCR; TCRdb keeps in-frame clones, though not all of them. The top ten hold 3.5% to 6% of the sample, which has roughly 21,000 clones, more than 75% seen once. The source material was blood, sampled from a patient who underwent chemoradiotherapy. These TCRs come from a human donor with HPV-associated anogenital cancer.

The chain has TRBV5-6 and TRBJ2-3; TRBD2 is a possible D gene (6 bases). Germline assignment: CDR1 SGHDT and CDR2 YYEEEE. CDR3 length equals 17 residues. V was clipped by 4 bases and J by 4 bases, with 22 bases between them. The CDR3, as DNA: TGTGCCAGCAGCCTTCGACCCCTAGCGACCGGGGCAGATACGCAGTATTTT. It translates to CASSLRPLATGADTQYF.

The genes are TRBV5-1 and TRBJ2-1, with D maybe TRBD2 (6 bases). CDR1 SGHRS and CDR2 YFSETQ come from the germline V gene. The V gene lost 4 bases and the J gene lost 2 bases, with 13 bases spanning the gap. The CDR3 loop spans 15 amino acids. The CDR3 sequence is CASSLEGFTYNEQFF. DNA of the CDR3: TGCGCCAGCAGCCTGGAGGGGTTTACCTACAATGAGCAGTTCTTC.

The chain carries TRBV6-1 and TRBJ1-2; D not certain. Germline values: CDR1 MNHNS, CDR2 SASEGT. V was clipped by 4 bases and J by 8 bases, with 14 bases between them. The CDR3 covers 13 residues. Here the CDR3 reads CASSAMGMRGYTF. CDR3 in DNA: TGTGCCAGCAGTGCTATGGGGATGCGGGGCTACACCTTC.

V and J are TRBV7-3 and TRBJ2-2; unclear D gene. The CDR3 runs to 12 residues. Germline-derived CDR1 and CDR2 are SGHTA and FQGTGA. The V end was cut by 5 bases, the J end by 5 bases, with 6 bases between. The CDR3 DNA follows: TGTGCCAGCAGCCCGGAGACCGGGGAGCTGTTTTTT. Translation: CASSPETGELFF.

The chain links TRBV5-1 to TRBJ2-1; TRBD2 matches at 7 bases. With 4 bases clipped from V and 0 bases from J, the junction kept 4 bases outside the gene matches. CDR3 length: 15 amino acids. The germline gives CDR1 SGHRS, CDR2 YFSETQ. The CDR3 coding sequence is TGCGCCAGCAGCCTTAGCGGGTTCTCCTACAATGAGCAGTTCTTC. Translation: CASSLSGFSYNEQFF.

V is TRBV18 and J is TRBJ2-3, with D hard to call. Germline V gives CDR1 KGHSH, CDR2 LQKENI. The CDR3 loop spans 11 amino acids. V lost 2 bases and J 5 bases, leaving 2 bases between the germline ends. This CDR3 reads CASSPGDTQYF. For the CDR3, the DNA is TGTGCCAGCTCACCAGGAGATACGCAGTATTTT.

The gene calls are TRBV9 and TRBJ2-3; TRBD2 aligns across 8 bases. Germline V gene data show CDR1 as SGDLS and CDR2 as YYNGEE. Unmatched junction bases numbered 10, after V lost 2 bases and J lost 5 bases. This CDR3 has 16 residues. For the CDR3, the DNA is TGTGCCAGCAGCGTGGGGAGCGGGAGTGAAGGAGATACGCAGTATTTT. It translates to CASSVGSGSEGDTQYF.

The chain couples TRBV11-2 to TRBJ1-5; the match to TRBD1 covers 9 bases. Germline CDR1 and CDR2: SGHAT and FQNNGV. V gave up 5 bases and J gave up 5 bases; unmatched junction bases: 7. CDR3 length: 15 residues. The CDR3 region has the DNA TGTGCCAGCAGCCCGACAGGGGGTGAGGATCAGCCCCAGCATTTT. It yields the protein CASSPTGGEDQPQHF.

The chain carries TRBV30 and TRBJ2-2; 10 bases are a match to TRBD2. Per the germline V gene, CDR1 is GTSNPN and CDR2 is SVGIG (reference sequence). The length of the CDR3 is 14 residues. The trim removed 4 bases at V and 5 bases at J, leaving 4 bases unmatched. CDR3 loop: CAWTGTSATGELFF. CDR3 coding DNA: TGTGCCTGGACCGGGACTAGCGCGACCGGGGAGCTGTTTTTT.

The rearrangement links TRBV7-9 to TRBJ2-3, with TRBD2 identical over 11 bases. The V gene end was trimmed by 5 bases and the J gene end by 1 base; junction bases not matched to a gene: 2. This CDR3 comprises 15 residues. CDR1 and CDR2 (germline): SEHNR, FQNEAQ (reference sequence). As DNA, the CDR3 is TGTGCCAGCAGCCCTAGCGGGGGGCGCACAGATACGCAGTATTTT. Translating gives CASSPSGGRTDTQYF.

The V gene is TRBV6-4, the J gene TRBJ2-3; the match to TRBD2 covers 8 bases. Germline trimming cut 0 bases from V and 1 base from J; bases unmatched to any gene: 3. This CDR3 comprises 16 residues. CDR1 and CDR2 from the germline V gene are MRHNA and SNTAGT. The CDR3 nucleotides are TGTGCCAGCAGTGACTCGATTAGCGGGGGCACAGATACGCAGTATTTT. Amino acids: CASSDSISGGTDTQYF.

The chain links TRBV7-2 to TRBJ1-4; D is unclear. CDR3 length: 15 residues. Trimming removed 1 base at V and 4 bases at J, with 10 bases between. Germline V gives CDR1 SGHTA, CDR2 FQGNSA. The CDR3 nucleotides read TGTGCCAGCAGCTTAGATGTTCTATTTAATGAAAAACTGTTTTTT. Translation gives CASSLDVLFNEKLFF. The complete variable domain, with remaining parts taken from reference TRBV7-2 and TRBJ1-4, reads GAGVSQSPSNKVTEKGKDVELRCDPISGHTALYWYRQSLGQGLEFLIYFQGNSAPDKSGLPSDRFSAERTGGSVSTLTIQRTQQEDSAVYLCASSLDVLFNEKLFFGSGTQLSVL.

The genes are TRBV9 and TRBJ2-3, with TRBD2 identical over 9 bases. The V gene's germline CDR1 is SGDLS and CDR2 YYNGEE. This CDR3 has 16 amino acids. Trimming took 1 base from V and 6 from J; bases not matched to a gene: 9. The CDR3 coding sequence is TGTGCCAGCAGCGTACTAGCGGGACTTCTCTCGGATACGCAGTATTTT. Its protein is CASSVLAGLLSDTQYF.

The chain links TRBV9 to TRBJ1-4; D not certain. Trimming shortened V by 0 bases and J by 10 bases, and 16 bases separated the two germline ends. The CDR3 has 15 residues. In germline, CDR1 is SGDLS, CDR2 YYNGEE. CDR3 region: CASSVEREGRGKLFF. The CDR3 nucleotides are TGTGCCAGCAGCGTAGAGAGGGAAGGCCGAGGAAAACTGTTTTTT.

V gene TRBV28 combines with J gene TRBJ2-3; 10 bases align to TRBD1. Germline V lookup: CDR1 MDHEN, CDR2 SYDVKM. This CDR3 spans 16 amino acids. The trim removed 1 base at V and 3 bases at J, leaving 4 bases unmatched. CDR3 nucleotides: TGTGCCAGCAGTTTATTGGGACAGGGGCGTACAGATACGCAGTATTTT. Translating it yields CASSLLGQGRTDTQYF.

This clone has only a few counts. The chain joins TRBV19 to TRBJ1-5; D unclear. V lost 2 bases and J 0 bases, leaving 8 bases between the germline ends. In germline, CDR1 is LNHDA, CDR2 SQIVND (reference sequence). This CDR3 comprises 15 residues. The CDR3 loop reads CASSILADSNQPQHF. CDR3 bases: TGTGCCAGTAGTATATTGGCAGATAGCAATCAGCCCCAGCATTTT.

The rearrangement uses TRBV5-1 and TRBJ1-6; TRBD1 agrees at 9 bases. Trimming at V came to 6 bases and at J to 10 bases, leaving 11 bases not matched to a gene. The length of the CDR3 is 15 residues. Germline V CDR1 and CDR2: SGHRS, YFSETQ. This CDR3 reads CASTDIQGARSPLHF. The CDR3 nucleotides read TGCGCCAGCACCGACATACAGGGGGCTCGGTCACCCCTCCACTTT.

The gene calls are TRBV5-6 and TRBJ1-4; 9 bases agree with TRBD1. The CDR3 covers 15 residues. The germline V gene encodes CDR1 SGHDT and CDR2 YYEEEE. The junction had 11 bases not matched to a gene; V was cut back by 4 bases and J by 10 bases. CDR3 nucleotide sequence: TGTGCCAGCAGCCCCACCGGGACAGGGTTAGCAAAACTGTTTTTT. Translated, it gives CASSPTGTGLAKLFF. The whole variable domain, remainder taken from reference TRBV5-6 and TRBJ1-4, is DAGVTQSPTHLIKTRGQQVTLRCSPKSGHDTVSWYQQALGQGPQFIFQYYEEEERQRGNFPDRFSGHQFPNYSSELNVNALLLGDSALYLCASSPTGTGLAKLFFGSGTQLSVL.

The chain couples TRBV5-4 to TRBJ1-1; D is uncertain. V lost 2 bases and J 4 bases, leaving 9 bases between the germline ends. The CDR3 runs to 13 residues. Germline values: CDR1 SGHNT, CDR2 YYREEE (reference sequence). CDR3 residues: CASSFPGSTEAFF. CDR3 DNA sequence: TGTGCCAGCAGCTTTCCGGGCAGCACTGAAGCTTTCTTT.

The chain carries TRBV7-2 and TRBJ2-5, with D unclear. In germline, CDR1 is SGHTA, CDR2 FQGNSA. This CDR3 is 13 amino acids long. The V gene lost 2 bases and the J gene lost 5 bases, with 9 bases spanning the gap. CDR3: CASSLSMMETQYF. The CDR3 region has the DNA TGTGCCAGCAGCTTATCCATGATGGAGACCCAGTACTTC.

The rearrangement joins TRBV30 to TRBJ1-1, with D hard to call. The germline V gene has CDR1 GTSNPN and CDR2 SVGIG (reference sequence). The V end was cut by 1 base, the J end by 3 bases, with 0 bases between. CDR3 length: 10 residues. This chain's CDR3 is CAWSDTEAFF. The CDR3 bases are TGTGCCTGGAGTGACACTGAAGCTTTCTTT.

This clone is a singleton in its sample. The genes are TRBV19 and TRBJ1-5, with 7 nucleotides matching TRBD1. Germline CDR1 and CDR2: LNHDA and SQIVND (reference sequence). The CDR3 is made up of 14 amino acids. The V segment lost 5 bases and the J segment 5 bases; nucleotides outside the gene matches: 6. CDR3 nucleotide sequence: TGTGCCAGTAGTGGAGGGACAGATTATCAGCCCCAGCATTTT. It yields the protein CASSGGTDYQPQHF.

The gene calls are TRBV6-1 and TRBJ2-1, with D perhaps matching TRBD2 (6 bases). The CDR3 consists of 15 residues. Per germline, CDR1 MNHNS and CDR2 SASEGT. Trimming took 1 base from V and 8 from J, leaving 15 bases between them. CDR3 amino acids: CASSEGLVFGDEQFF. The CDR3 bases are TGTGCCAGCAGTGAAGGACTAGTTTTTGGCGATGAGCAGTTCTTC.

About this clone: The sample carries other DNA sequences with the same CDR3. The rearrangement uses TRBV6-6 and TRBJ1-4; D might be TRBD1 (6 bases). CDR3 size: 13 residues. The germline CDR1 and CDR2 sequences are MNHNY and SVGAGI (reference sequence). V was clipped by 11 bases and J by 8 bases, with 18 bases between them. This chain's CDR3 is CACGGSIGEKLFF. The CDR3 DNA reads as TGTGCCTGCGGGGGCAGTATAGGCGAAAAACTGTTTTTT.

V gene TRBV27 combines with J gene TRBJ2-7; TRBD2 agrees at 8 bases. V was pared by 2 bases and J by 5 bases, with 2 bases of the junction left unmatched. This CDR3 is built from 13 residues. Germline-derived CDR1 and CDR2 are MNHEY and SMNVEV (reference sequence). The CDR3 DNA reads TGTGCCAGCAGTTTAAGGCGGGGGGACGAGCAGTACTTC. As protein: CASSLRRGDEQYF.

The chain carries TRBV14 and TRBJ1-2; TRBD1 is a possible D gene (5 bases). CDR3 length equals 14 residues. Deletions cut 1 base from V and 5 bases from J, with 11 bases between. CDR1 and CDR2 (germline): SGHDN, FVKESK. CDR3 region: CASSQARGGYGYTF. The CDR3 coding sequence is TGTGCCAGCAGCCAAGCGAGGGGCGGGTATGGCTACACCTTC.

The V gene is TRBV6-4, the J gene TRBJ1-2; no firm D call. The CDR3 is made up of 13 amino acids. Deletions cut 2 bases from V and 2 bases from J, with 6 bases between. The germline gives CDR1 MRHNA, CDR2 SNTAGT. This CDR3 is CASSDKENYGYTF. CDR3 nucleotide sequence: TGTGCCAGCAGTGACAAGGAGAACTATGGCTACACCTTC.

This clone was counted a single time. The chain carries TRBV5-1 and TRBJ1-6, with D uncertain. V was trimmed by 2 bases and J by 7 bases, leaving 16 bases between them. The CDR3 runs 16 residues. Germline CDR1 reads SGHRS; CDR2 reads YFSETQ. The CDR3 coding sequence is TGCGCCAGCAGCTTAAGTTTAGGAAACATGAATTCACCCCTCCACTTT. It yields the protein CASSLSLGNMNSPLHF.

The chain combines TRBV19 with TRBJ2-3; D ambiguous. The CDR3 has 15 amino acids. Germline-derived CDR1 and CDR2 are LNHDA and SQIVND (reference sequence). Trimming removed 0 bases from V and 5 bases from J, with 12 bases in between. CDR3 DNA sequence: TGTGCCAGTAGTATAGAGGGGTCCCGCCAAGATACGCAGTATTTT. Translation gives CASSIEGSRQDTQYF.

The CDR3: CASSRSNRDTEAFF. The DNA for the CDR3 is TGTGCCAGTAGTCGGTCAAACAGGGACACTGAAGCTTTCTTT. The V gene is TRBV19, the J gene TRBJ1-1, with a tentative D call TRBD1 (6 bases). Per the germline V gene, CDR1 is LNHDA and CDR2 is SQIVND (reference sequence). The CDR3 length is 14 residues. Trimming removed 5 bases from V and 3 bases from J, with 13 bases in between.

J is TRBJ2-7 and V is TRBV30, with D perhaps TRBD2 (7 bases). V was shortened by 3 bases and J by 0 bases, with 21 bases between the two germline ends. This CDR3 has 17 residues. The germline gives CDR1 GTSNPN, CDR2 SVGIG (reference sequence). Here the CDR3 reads CAWRRGEGGGSSYEQYF. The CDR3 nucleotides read TGTGCCTGGAGGAGGGGGGAGGGGGGGGGCAGCTCCTACGAGCAGTACTTC.